This T cell receptor (beta chain) was recorded in a study of T cell repertoires in cytomegalovirus infection. About the research overall: Recently identified HLA-C-restricted CMV epitopes and well-studied HLA-B-restricted CMV epitopes were used by the study. Shared public TCR beta signatures pointed to both CMV infection and a matching HLA type. Study-wide points: Clonotypes of TCR beta that were HLA-C-restricted and CMV-specific dominated the ex vivo response.

TCRdb processed the reads anew with MiXCR; each CDR3 protein has one entry. Of a few hundred thousand distinct CDR3 sequences listed, around a third are singletons. Germline loops: CDR1 DFQATT, CDR2 SNEGSKA (reference sequence). The V and J ends lost 1 base and 3 bases respectively, with 12 bases between them. The CDR3 contains 14 residues. A note on this clonotype: Its specificity is not known.

This clonotype was obtained from a human donor in good health (CMV status not recorded). Some clones in this sample may be carry-over from other donors' samples. This material consisted of cultured PBMCs, taken from culture after CMV antigen stimulation. The chain has TRBV20-1 and TRBJ1-1, with D possibly matching TRBD1 (5 bases). CDR3 residues: CSARALGGDTEAFF. The CDR3 DNA reads TGCAGTGCTAGAGCCCTTGGAGGGGACACTGAAGCTTTCTTT.